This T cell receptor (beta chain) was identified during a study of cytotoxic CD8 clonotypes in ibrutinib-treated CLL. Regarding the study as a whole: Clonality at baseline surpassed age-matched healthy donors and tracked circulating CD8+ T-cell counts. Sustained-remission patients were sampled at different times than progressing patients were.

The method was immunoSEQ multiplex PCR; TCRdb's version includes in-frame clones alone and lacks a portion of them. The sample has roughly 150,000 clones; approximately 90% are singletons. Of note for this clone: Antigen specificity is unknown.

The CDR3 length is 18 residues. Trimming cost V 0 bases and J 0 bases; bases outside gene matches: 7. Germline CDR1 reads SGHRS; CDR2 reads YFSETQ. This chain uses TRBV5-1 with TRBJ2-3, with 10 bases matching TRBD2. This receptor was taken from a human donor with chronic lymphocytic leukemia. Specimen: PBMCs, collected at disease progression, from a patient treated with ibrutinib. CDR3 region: CASSLDLAGARSTDTQYF. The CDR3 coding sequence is TGCGCCAGCAGCTTGGATCTAGCGGGAGCGAGGAGCACAGATACGCAGTATTTT.